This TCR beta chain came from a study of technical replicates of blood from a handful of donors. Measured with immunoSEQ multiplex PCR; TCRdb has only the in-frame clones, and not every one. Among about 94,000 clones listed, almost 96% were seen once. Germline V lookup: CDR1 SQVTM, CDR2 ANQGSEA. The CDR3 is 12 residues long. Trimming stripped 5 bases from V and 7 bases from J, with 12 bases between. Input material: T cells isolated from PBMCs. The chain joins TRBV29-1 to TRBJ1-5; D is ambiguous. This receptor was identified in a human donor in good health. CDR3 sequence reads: CSVLRLRQPQHF. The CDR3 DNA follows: TGCAGCGTTCTAAGACTTAGGCAGCCCCAGCATTTT.